This TCR beta chain appears in the sequencing data of a study of CD8+CD57+ T cells in acquired aplastic anemia. At the level of the study: Mean yield of DNA from sorted CD4+ and CD8+ cells was approximately 3 ug.

Patients chosen for sequencing had shown CD8+CD57+ cell expansion by flow cytometry. TCR beta VDJ and CDR3 were profiled, and genomic DNA was the template. MiXCR, applied by TCRdb to the reads, yields one record per CDR3 protein. The sample lists about 160,000 distinct CDR3 sequences; 40% to 60% were seen once. As for this clonotype: Its antigen is undetermined.

Germline V gives CDR1 SGHAT, CDR2 FQNNGV. The length of the CDR3 is 15 residues. The germline V and J ends were trimmed by 5 bases and 3 bases, with 16 bases remaining between them. Overall study findings and caveats: Patients and controls were found to share about 31 CD8+ CDR3 sequences.

Material for sequencing was sorted CD4+, CD8+, or CD8+CD57+ T cells (not recorded which) from PBMCs. This rearrangement joins TRBV11-2 to TRBJ1-1; D not certain. The source is a human donor with aplastic anemia. CDR3 coding DNA: TGTGCCAGCAGCCCTCTGCTAGGGTTCGACACTGAAGCTTTCTTT. This gives the protein CASSPLLGFDTEAFF.